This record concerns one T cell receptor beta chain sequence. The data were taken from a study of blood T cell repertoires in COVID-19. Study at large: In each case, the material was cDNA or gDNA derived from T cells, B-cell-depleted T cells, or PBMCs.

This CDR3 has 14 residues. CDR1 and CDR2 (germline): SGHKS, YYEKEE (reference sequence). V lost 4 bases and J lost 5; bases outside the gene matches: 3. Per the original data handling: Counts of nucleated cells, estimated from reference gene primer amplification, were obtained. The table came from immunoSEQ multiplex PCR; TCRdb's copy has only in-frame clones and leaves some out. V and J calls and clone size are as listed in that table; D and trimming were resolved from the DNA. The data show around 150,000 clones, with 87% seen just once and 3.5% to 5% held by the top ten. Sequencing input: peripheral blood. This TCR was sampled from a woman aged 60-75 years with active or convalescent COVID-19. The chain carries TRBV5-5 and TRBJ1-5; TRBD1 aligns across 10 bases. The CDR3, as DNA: TGTGCCAGCAGCCGAGGGACAGGGGATCAGCCCCAGCATTTT. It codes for CASSRGTGDQPQHF.